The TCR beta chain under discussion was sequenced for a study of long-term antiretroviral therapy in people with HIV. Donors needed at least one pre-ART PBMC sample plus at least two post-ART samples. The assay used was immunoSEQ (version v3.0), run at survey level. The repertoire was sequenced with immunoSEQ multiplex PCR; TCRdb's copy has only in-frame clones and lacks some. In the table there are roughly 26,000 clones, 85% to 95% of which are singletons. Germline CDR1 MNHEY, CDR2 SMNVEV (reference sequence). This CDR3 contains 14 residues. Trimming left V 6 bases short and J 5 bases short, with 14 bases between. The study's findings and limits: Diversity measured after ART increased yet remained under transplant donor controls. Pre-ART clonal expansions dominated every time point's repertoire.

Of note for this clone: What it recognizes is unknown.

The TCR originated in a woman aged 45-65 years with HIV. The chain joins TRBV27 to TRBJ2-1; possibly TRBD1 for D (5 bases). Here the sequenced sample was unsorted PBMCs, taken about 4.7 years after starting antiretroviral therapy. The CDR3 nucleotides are TGTGCCAGCAGCTCTTGGGGCTCTGACAATGAGCAGTTCTTC. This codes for CASSSWGSDNEQFF.